The entry below describes one T cell receptor (beta chain). Other DNA sequences in this specimen translate into the identical CDR3. The entry originates in a study of blood T cell repertoires in COVID-19. Looking at the study overall: Acute-phase and convalescent COVID-19 samples originated in the United States, Italy and Spain. T cells, B-cell-depleted T cells, or PBMCs supplied cDNA or gDNA.

Clones were sequenced by immunoSEQ multiplex PCR, and TCRdb holds only the in-frame ones, with some missing. The profile covers approximately 130,000 clones, with approximately 87% appearing a single time and roughly 2.1% taken by the ten largest. Sequencing was carried out using peripheral blood. This receptor was obtained from a woman aged 45-65 years with acute or convalescent COVID-19.

Here the CDR3 DNA reads TGCGCCAGCAGCCAAGTAGTGCTAGCGGGGCGCTCCTACGAGCAGTACTTC. It codes for CASSQVVLAGRSYEQYF. The chain uses TRBV4-3 and TRBJ2-7, with 9 bases that match TRBD2. Germline trimming cut 1 base from V and 0 bases from J; bases unmatched to any gene: 7. Per the germline V gene, CDR1 is LGHNA and CDR2 is YSLEER. CDR3 length equals 17 residues.